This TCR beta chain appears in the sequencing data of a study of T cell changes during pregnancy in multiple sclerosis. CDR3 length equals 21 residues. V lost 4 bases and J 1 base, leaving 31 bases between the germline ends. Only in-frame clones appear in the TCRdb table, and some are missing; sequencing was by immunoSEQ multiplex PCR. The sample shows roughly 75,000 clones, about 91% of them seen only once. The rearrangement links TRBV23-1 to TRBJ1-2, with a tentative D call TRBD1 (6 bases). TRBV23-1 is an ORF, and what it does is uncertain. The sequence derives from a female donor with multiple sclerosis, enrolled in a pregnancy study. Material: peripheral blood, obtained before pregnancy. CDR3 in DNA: TGCGCCAGCAGTCCCTACGCGGGGGCTGAATGTCGGGACTCCGATAACTATGGCTACACCTTC. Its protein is CASSPYAGAECRDSDNYGYTF.